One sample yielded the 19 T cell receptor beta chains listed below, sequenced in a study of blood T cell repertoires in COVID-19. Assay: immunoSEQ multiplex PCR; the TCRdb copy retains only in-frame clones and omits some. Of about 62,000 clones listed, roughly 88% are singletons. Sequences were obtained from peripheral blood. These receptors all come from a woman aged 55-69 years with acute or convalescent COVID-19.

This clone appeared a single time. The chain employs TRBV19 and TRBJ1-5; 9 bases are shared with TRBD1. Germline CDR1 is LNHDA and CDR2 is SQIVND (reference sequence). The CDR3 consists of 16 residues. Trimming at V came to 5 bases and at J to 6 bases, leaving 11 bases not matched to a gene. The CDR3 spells CASSEGQGISIQPQHF. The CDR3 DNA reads TGTGCCAGTAGTGAGGGACAGGGAATTTCGATTCAGCCCCAGCATTTT.

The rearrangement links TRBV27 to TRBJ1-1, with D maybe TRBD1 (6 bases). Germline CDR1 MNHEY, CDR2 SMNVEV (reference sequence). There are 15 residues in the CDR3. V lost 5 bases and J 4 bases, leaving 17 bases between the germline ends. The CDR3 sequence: CASSPLPRGSTEAFF. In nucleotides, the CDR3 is TGTGCCAGCAGTCCCCTCCCGAGGGGGAGCACTGAAGCTTTCTTT.

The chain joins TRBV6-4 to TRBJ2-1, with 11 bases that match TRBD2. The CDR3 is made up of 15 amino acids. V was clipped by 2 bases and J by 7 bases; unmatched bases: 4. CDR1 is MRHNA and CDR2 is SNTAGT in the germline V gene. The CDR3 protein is CASSDSPSGRNEQFF. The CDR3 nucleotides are TGTGCCAGCAGTGACAGTCCTAGCGGGAGGAATGAGCAGTTCTTC.

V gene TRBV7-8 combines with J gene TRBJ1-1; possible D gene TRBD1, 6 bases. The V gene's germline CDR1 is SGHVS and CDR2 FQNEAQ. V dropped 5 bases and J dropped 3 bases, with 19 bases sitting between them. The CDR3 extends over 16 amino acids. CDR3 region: CASSPRRQVMYTEAFF. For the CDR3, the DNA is TGTGCCAGCAGCCCAAGGCGACAGGTGATGTACACTGAAGCTTTCTTT.

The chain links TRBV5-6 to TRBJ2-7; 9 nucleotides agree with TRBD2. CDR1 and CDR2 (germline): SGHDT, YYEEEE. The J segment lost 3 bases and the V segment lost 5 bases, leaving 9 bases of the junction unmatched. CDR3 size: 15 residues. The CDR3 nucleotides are TGTGCCAGCAGAAAGAGCGGGGGGTCGATCTACGAGCAGTACGTC. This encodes CASRKSGGSIYEQYV.

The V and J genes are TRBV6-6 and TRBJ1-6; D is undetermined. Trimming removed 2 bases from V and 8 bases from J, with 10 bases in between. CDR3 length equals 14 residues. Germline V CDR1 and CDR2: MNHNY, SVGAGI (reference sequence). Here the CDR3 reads CASSYRGDDSPLHF. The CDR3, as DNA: TGTGCCAGCAGTTACCGAGGTGACGATTCACCCCTCCACTTT.

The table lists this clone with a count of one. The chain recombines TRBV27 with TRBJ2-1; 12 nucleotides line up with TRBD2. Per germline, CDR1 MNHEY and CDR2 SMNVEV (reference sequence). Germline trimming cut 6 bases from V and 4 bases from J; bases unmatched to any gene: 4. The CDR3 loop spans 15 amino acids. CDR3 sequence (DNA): TGTGCCAGCAGCCCTCTAGCGGGGGGGTACAATGAGCAGTTCTTC. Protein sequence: CASSPLAGGYNEQFF.

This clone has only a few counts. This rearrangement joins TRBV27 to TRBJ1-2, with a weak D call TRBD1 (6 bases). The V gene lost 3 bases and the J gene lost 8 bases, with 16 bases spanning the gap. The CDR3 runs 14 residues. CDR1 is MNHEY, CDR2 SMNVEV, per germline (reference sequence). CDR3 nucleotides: TGTGCCAGCAGTTTTGCTTCAGGGGCGAGAGGCTACACCTTC. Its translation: CASSFASGARGYTF.

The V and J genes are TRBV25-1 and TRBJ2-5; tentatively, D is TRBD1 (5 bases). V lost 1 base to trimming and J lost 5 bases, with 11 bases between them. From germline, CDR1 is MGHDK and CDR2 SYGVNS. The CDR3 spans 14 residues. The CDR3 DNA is TGTGCCAGCAGTGAATCAGGGTTCCGCGAGACCCAGTACTTC. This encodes CASSESGFRETQYF.

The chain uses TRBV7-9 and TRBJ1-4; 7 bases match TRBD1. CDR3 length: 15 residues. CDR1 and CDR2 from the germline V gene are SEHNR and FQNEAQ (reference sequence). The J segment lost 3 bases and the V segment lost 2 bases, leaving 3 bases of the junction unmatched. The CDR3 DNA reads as TGTGCCAGCAGCTTAAGGGGACAGCCTAATGAAAAACTGTTTTTT. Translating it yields CASSLRGQPNEKLFF.

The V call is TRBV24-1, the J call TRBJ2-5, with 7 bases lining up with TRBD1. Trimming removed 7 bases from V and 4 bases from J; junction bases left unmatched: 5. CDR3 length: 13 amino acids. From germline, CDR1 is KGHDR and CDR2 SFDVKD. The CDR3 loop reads CATRDRVVETQYF. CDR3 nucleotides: TGTGCCACCAGAGACAGGGTTGTAGAGACCCAGTACTTC.

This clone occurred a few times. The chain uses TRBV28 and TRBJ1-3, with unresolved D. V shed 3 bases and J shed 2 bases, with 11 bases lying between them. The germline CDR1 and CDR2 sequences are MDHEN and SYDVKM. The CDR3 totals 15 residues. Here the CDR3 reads CASSLFGEPGNTIYF. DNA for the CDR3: TGTGCCAGCAGTTTGTTCGGGGAACCTGGAAACACCATATATTTT.

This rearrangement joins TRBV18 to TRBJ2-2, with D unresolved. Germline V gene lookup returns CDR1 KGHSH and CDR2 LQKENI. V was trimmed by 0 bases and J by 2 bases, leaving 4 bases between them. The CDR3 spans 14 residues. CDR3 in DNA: TGTGCCAGCTCACCACCGCGAAACACCGGGGAGCTGTTTTTT. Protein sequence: CASSPPRNTGELFF.

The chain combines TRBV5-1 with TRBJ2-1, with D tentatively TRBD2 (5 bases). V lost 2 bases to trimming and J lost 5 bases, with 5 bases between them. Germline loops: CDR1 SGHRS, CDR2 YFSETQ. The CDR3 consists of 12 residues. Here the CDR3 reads CASSLADNEQFF. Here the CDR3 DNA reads TGCGCCAGCAGCTTAGCGGACAATGAGCAGTTCTTC.

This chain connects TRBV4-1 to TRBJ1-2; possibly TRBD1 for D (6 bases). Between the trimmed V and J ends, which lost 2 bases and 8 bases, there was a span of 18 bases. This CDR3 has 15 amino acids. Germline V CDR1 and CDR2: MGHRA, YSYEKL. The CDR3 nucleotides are TGCGCCAGCAGCCAAAGGCATAGCCAGGGGCTAGGCTACACCTTC. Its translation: CASSQRHSQGLGYTF.

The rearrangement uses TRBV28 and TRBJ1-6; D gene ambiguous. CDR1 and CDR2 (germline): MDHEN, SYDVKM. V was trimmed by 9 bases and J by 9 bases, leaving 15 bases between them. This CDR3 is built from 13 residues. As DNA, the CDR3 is TGTGCCAGTACCCAGGCGGGAATTTCACCCCTCCACTTT. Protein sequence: CASTQAGISPLHF. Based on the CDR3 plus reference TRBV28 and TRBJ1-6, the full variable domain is DVKVTQSSRYLVKRTGEKVFLECVQDMDHENMFWYRQDPGLGLRLIYFSYDVKMKEKGDIPEGYSVSREKKERFSLILESASTNQTSMYLCASTQAGISPLHFGNGTRLTVT.

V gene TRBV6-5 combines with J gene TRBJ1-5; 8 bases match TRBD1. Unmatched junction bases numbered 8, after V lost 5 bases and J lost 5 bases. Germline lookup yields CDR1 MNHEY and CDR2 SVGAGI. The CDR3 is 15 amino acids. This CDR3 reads CASSLQARGHQPQHF. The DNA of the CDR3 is TGTGCCAGCAGTCTCCAAGCCAGGGGGCATCAGCCCCAGCATTTT.

The CDR3 coding sequence is TGTGCCAGCAGTTACCTTCAGGAAAACTATGGCTACACCTTC. It yields the protein CASSYLQENYGYTF. The rearrangement uses TRBV6-5 and TRBJ1-2; no reliable D call. The CDR3 length is 14 residues. The germline V and J ends were trimmed by 2 bases and 2 bases, with 9 bases remaining between them. Germline V lookup: CDR1 MNHEY, CDR2 SVGAGI.

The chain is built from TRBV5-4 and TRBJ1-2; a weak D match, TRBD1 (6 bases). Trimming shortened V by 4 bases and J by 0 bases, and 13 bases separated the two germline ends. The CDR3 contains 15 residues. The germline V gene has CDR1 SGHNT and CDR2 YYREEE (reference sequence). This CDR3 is CASSLQGTPNYGYTF. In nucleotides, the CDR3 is TGTGCCAGCAGCCTACAGGGAACTCCTAACTATGGCTACACCTTC.